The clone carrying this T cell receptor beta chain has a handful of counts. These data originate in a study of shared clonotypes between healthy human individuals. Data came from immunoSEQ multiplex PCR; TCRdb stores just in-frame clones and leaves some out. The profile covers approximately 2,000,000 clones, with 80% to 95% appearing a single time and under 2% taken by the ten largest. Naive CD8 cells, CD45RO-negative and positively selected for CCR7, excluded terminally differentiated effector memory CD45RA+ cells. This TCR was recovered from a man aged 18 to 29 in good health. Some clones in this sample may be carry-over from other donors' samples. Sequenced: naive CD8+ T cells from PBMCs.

The CDR3 protein is CASSGRTSRTPGEQYF. The CDR3 DNA is TGTGCCAGCAGCGGCAGGACTAGCAGAACCCCTGGAGAGCAGTACTTC. The rearrangement joins TRBV14 to TRBJ2-7; 8 nucleotides match TRBD2. Trimming cost V 5 bases and J 7 bases; bases outside gene matches: 16. This CDR3 contains 16 residues. In germline, CDR1 is SGHDN, CDR2 FVKESK.